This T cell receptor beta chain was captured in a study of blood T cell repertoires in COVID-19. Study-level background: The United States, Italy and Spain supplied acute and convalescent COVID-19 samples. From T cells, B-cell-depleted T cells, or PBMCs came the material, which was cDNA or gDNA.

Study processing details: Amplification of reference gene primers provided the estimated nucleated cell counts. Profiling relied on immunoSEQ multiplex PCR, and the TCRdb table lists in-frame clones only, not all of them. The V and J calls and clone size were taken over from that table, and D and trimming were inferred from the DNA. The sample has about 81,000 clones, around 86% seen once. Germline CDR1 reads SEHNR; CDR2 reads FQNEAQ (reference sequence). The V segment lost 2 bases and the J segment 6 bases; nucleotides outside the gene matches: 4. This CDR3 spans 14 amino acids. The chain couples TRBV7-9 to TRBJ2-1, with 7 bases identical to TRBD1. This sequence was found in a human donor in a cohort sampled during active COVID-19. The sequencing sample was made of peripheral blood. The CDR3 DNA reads TGTGCCAGCAGCTTACCCGCAGGGGGCAATGAGCAGTTCTTC. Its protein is CASSLPAGGNEQFF.